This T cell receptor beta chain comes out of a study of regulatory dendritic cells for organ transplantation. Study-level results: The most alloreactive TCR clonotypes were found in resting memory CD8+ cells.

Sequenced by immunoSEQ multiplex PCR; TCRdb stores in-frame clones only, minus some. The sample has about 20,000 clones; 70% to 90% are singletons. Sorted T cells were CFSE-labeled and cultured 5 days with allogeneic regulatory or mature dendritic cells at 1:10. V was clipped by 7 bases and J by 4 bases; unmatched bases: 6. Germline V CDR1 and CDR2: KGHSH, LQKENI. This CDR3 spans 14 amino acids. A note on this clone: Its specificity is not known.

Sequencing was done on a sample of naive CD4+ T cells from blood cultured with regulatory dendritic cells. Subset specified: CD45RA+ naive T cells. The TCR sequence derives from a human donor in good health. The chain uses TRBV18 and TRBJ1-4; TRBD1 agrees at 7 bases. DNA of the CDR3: TGTGCCAGCTGCGCCGGGACAGTTAATGAAAAACTGTTTTTT. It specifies CASCAGTVNEKLFF.